This T cell receptor (beta chain) was identified in a study of blood T cell repertoires in COVID-19. Background on the study: T cells, B-cell-depleted T cells, or PBMCs provided the cDNA or gDNA that served as material.

Authors' methods: Using reference gene primer amplification, nucleated cell counts were estimated. Sequenced by immunoSEQ multiplex PCR; TCRdb stores in-frame clones only, minus some. D and trimming were read from the DNA, whereas the V and J calls and clone size are those reported in that table. Of approximately 89,000 clones detected, 80% appear once; the ten largest clones hold around 21%. Germline V gene sequence: CDR1 SGHAT, CDR2 FQNNGV. This CDR3 contains 15 residues. Trimming stripped 1 base from V and 7 bases from J, with 14 bases between. Sequenced input: peripheral blood. V gene TRBV11-2 combines with J gene TRBJ2-1; D is perhaps TRBD2 (5 bases). The origin of this receptor is a woman of 80 years or more with acute or convalescent COVID-19. CDR3 protein: CASSLGERVRNEQFF. CDR3 coding DNA: TGTGCCAGCAGCTTAGGAGAGAGGGTTAGGAATGAGCAGTTCTTC.